The clone carrying this TCR beta chain was detected a few times. The antigen is unknown. Other DNA sequences of this sample code for an identical CDR3. Single viable CD3+CD4+CD8-CD45RO+ cells were sorted as the memory CD4+ T cells. Donors' CMV status reflects serum IgG against pp150, pp28, p38, p52. These data come from a study of memory CD4+ T cells and cytomegalovirus serostatus. About the study: This sample comes from healthy Belgian adults, eight to ten CMV seropositive, about 23 seronegative. Study-wide findings and caveats: Of 150 to 200 reported CMV TCRbeta sequences, some 67 were found in memory CD4+ repertoires. Suggested: most of the CMV-linked TCR signature lies in CD4+ memory cells.

The ends were cut back, 2 bases at V and 4 bases at J, with 12 bases in the middle. Germline V gives CDR1 ENHRY, CDR2 SYGVKD. The CDR3 totals 15 residues. Method: immunoSEQ multiplex PCR; TCRdb's copy keeps in-frame clones and lacks some. The profile shows roughly 48,000 clones, around four fifths of them singletons. The J gene is TRBJ1-3, the V gene TRBV10-3; D may be TRBD1 (6 bases). The sequenced material came from memory CD4+ T cells from blood. The source of this sequence is an adult in good health and CMV-seropositive. The CDR3 region has the DNA TGTGCCATCAGTGAGACACAGGGCTCCGGAAACACCATATATTTT. It is translated as CAISETQGSGNTIYF.